The clone carrying this TCR beta chain is a singleton in its sample. The data stem from a study of CD8+ T cells in alopecia areata. After isolation, RNA underwent reverse transcription to generate cDNA as the sequencing template. Profiling relied on immunoSEQ multiplex PCR, and the TCRdb table lists in-frame clones only, not all of them. The repertoire holds more than 100,000 clones, with 45% to 60% as singletons. V was trimmed by 5 bases and J by 5 bases, leaving 18 bases between them. Germline CDR1 is SEHNR and CDR2 is FQNEAQ (reference sequence). The CDR3 has 15 amino acids. The source is a human donor with alopecia areata. Material: CD4+ T cells sorted from blood, obtained at week 0. The gene calls are TRBV7-9 and TRBJ2-5, with a weak D call TRBD2 (6 bases). The CDR3, as DNA: TGTGCCAGCAGCAGACAGAGCGGAGGGTGGGAGACCCAGTACTTC. It codes for CASSRQSGGWETQYF.